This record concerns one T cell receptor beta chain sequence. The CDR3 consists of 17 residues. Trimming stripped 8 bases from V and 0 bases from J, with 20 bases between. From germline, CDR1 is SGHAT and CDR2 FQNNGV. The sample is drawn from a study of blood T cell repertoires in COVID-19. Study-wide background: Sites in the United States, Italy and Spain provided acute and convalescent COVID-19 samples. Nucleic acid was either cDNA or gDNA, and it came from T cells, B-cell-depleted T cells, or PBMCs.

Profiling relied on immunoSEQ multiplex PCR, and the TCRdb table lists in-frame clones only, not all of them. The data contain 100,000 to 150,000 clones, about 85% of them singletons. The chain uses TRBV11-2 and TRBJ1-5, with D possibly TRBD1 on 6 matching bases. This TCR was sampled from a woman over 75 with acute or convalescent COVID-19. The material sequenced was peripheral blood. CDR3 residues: CASAESTGYYSNQPQHF. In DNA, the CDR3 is TGTGCCAGCGCGGAATCGACAGGCTACTATAGCAATCAGCCCCAGCATTTT.